The T cell receptor beta chain described here comes from a study of CD8+CD57+ T cells in acquired aplastic anemia. Study as a whole: DNA from sorted CD4+ and CD8+ cells averaged approximately 2.9 ug.

TCR beta VDJ combinations and CDR3 sequences were profiled from genomic DNA. MiXCR, run by TCRdb on the reads, gives a single entry per CDR3 protein. The sample carries 300,000 or so distinct CDR3 sequences, 55% to 60% recorded once. This clonotype has a handful of counts. The J segment lost 9 bases and the V segment lost 3 bases, leaving 4 bases of the junction unmatched. CDR1 is LGHNA, CDR2 YSLEER, per germline. This CDR3 is built from 15 residues. The chain uses TRBV4-3 and TRBJ1-6, with 11 bases identical to TRBD1. This clonotype originated in a human donor with severe aplastic anemia or a healthy control (not recorded which). The sequencing input was sorted CD4+, CD8+, or CD8+CD57+ T cells (not recorded which) from PBMCs. The CDR3 is CASSQWTGGISPLHF. CDR3 bases: TGCGCCAGCAGCCAGTGGACAGGGGGCATTTCACCCCTCCACTTT.